These 14 T cell receptor beta chains were sequenced from one sample in a study of cytomegalovirus exposure and HLA in healthy donors. PCR primers comprised 60 Vbeta and 13 Jbeta primers. Sequencing used immunoSEQ multiplex PCR; TCRdb keeps in-frame clones, though not all of them. The top ten hold 1.2% of the sample, which has 80,000 to 130,000 clones, 84% seen once. Sequenced: PBMCs. The receptor source for this set is a young woman in good health and CMV-seronegative.

Here the CDR3 reads CASSPQGVVNTGELFF. The DNA for the CDR3 is TGTGCCAGCAGCCCACAAGGGGTAGTTAACACCGGGGAGCTGTTTTTT. This sequence joins TRBV7-2 and TRBJ2-2; tentative D call: TRBD1 (5 bases). The germline gives CDR1 SGHTA, CDR2 FQGNSA. The CDR3 has 16 residues. Trimming shortened V by 5 bases and J by 2 bases, and 15 bases separated the two germline ends. Full variable domain (missing parts from reference TRBV7-2 and TRBJ2-2): GAGVSQSPSNKVTEKGKDVELRCDPISGHTALYWYRQSLGQGLEFLIYFQGNSAPDKSGLPSDRFSAERTGGSVSTLTIQRTQQEDSAVYLCASSPQGVVNTGELFFGEGSRLTVL.

This chain uses TRBV2 with TRBJ2-3; 9 bases align to TRBD2. Germline V CDR1 and CDR2: SNHLY, FYNNEI. The CDR3 loop spans 16 amino acids. V trimming: 0 bases; J trimming: 3 bases; junction bases outside the gene matches: 4. CDR3 residues: CASSEASGSNTDTQYF. The CDR3 DNA reads TGTGCCAGCAGTGAAGCTAGCGGGAGTAATACAGATACGCAGTATTTT. Full variable domain (missing parts from reference TRBV2 and TRBJ2-3): EPEVTQTPSHQVTQMGQEVILRCVPISNHLYFYWYRQILGQKVEFLVSFYNNEISEKSEIFDDQFSVERPDGSNFTLKIRSTKLEDSAMYFCASSEASGSNTDTQYFGPGTRLTVL.

The chain carries TRBV27 and TRBJ1-5; D might be TRBD1 (6 bases). V was trimmed by 2 bases and J by 9 bases, leaving 11 bases between them. Germline V gives CDR1 MNHEY, CDR2 SMNVEV (reference sequence). The CDR3 is 13 residues long. CDR3 protein: CASSLTGKRPQHF. The DNA for the CDR3 is TGTGCCAGCAGTTTAACAGGGAAGCGGCCCCAGCATTTT.

The chain recombines TRBV14 with TRBJ2-7; 7 bases match TRBD2. This CDR3 has 15 amino acids. Per the germline V gene, CDR1 is SGHDN and CDR2 is FVKESK. The V gene end was trimmed by 1 base and the J gene end by 6 bases; junction bases not matched to a gene: 9. This CDR3 is CASSQVVAGEIEQYF. The CDR3 DNA is TGTGCCAGCAGCCAAGTTGTGGCGGGAGAGATCGAGCAGTACTTC. Full variable domain (missing parts from reference TRBV14 and TRBJ2-7): EAGVTQFPSHSVIEKGQTVTLRCDPISGHDNLYWYRRVMGKEIKFLLHFVKESKQDESGMPNNRFLAERTGGTYSTLKVQPAELEDSGVYFCASSQVVAGEIEQYFGPGTRLTVT.

The chain uses TRBV10-3 and TRBJ1-2; 8 bases fit TRBD1. CDR1 and CDR2 (germline): ENHRY, SYGVKD. Unmatched junction bases numbered 4, after V lost 4 bases and J lost 0 bases. The CDR3 runs to 15 residues. The CDR3 bases are TGTGCCATCAGTGGACCGGGACAGGCTAACTATGGCTACACCTTC. Its protein product is CAISGPGQANYGYTF.

The rearrangement links TRBV6-6 to TRBJ2-7, with 9 bases aligning to TRBD2. The CDR3 consists of 16 residues. Germline assignment: CDR1 MNHNY and CDR2 SVGAGI (reference sequence). Unmatched junction bases numbered 14, after V lost 5 bases and J lost 6 bases. The CDR3 DNA sequence: TGTGCCAGCAGTAAGGGAGGGGCGGGAGGGCCGGTCGAGCAGTACTTC. Translated: CASSKGGAGGPVEQYF.

To note about this clone: The sample contains more than one DNA sequence encoding this CDR3. The chain joins TRBV5-6 to TRBJ2-7; D not resolved. This CDR3 contains 14 residues. V lost 0 bases, J lost 0 bases, and 7 bases lay in between. Looked up from germline, CDR1 is SGHDT and CDR2 is YYEEEE. Here the CDR3 reads CASSLVYSSYEQYF. The CDR3 region has the DNA TGTGCCAGCAGCTTGGTTTACAGCTCCTACGAGCAGTACTTC. The full variable domain, rest sourced from reference TRBV5-6 and TRBJ2-7, is DAGVTQSPTHLIKTRGQQVTLRCSPKSGHDTVSWYQQALGQGPQFIFQYYEEEERQRGNFPDRFSGHQFPNYSSELNVNALLLGDSALYLCASSLVYSSYEQYFGPGTRLTVT.

CDR3 in amino acids: CASSQGQGSTDTQYF. CDR3 nucleotide sequence: TGTGCCAGCAGCCAGGGACAGGGGAGCACAGATACGCAGTATTTT. J is TRBJ2-3 and V is TRBV7-9; 10 bases map to TRBD1. This CDR3 region has 15 residues. The germline CDR1 and CDR2 sequences are SEHNR and FQNEAQ (reference sequence). V lost 5 bases and J lost 0; bases outside the gene matches: 2.

J is TRBJ2-5 and V is TRBV9, with a weak D call TRBD2 (6 bases). CDR1 and CDR2 (germline): SGDLS, YYNGEE. Trimming pared 0 bases from V and 5 bases from J, leaving 11 bases between. This CDR3 spans 14 amino acids. This chain's CDR3 is CASSVASAGETQYF. In nucleotides, the CDR3 is TGTGCCAGCAGCGTAGCCAGCGCGGGGGAGACCCAGTACTTC.

This clone turned up a few times. The chain employs TRBV2 and TRBJ1-1, with 7 bases fitting TRBD1. There are 13 residues in the CDR3. V trimming: 6 bases; J trimming: 1 base; junction bases outside the gene matches: 2. Germline V gives CDR1 SNHLY, CDR2 FYNNEI. CDR3 nucleotides: TGTGCCAGCAGGGGGACAGCGAACACTGAAGCTTTCTTT. The encoded protein is CASRGTANTEAFF. The whole variable domain, remainder taken from reference TRBV2 and TRBJ1-1, is EPEVTQTPSHQVTQMGQEVILRCVPISNHLYFYWYRQILGQKVEFLVSFYNNEISEKSEIFDDQFSVERPDGSNFTLKIRSTKLEDSAMYFCASRGTANTEAFFGQGTRLTVV.

This chain joins TRBV19 and TRBJ1-1, with 9 bases fitting TRBD1. V dropped 2 bases and J dropped 5; count of bases not matched to a gene: 3. Germline-derived CDR1 and CDR2 are LNHDA and SQIVND (reference sequence). The CDR3 has 14 residues. The CDR3 nucleotides read TGTGCCAGTAGTATAACTGGACAGGGGACTGAAGCTTTCTTT. Translating it yields CASSITGQGTEAFF.

This chain links TRBV29-1 with TRBJ1-1, with D unresolved. Trimming took 8 bases from V and 4 from J, leaving 20 bases between them. The CDR3 covers 14 residues. Germline V gives CDR1 SQVTM, CDR2 ANQGSEA. The CDR3 protein is CSTPGFSEGTEAFF. The CDR3 DNA follows: TGCAGCACTCCGGGATTTTCGGAGGGCACTGAAGCTTTCTTT.

CDR3 bases: TGTGCCAGCAGTAGGACAGAGAACACTGAAGCTTTCTTT. Amino acid sequence: CASSRTENTEAFF. The genes are TRBV6-1 and TRBJ1-1; a possible D gene is TRBD1 (6 bases). From germline, CDR1 is MNHNS and CDR2 SASEGT. This CDR3 is 13 amino acids long. V lost 5 bases to trimming and J lost 1 base, with 8 bases between them.

The chain employs TRBV6-1 and TRBJ2-7; 8 nucleotides align to TRBD1. There are 15 residues in the CDR3. Germline CDR1 reads MNHNS; CDR2 reads SASEGT. Trimming took 2 bases from V and 1 from J; bases not matched to a gene: 4. Here the CDR3 reads CASSEQTGGSYEQYF. The CDR3 DNA reads TGTGCCAGCAGTGAACAAACAGGGGGTTCCTACGAGCAGTACTTC.